Below are 13 T cell receptor beta chains sequenced from a single sample in a study of T-cell reconstitution after alpha-beta-depleted transplantation in children. Unique molecular identifiers were used to barcode this TCRbeta library. TCRdb re-analysed the PCR reads in MiXCR, keeping a single row per CDR3 protein. The sample has roughly 500,000 distinct CDR3 sequences, approximately 12% seen once; the top ten hold roughly 5.4%. The material sequenced was PBMCs from the stem cell graft donor, taken from the stem cell graft. The receptors shown here come from a human donor who donated a stem cell graft to a child with combined immunodeficiency.

In its sample, this clonotype was seen a few times. The chain uses TRBV7-2 and TRBJ1-6, with TRBD1 identical over 7 bases. CDR1 and CDR2 from the germline V gene are SGHTA and FQGNSA. The CDR3 has 14 amino acids. V dropped 4 bases and J dropped 9; count of bases not matched to a gene: 6. The CDR3 loop reads CASSSPDRASPLHF. In DNA form, the CDR3 reads TGTGCCAGCAGCTCACCCGACAGGGCTTCACCCCTCCACTTT. Complete variable domain (other parts from reference TRBV7-2 and TRBJ1-6): GAGVSQSPSNKVTEKGKDVELRCDPISGHTALYWYRQSLGQGLEFLIYFQGNSAPDKSGLPSDRFSAERTGGSVSTLTIQRTQQEDSAVYLCASSSPDRASPLHFGNGTRLTVT.

This clonotype came up a few times. The chain carries TRBV20-1 and TRBJ2-7; D gene ambiguous. The germline V gene encodes CDR1 DFQATT and CDR2 SNEGSKA (reference sequence). V was pared by 7 bases and J by 0 bases, with 16 bases between. The CDR3 is 14 amino acids. CDR3 amino acids: CSVPRLPYSYEQYF. CDR3 sequence (DNA): TGCAGTGTCCCAAGGCTGCCCTACTCCTACGAGCAGTACTTC.

This clonotype showed up many times. Here the CDR3 reads CASSPRSEQYF. CDR3 DNA sequence: TGTGCCAGCAGCCCCCGGAGCGAGCAGTACTTC. The V and J genes are TRBV7-9 and TRBJ2-7, with unresolved D. This CDR3 region has 11 residues. CDR1 is SEHNR, CDR2 FQNEAQ, per germline (reference sequence). V was trimmed by 5 bases and J by 6 bases, leaving 8 bases between them.

Concerning this clonotype itself: Given a much more abundant clone one base away, this may be a read error. This chain uses TRBV12-3 or TRBV12-4 with TRBJ2-3, with 10 positions matching TRBD2. CDR3 length equals 17 residues. The chain's CDR3 is CASSMVLAGGLTDAQYF. CDR3 DNA sequence: TGTGCCAGCAGTATGGTTTTAGCGGGAGGCCTCACAGATGCGCAGTATTTT.

In this sample, this clonotype turned up a few times. The chain employs TRBV29-1 and TRBJ1-2; D perhaps matches TRBD1 (5 bases). The CDR3 has 13 amino acids. V lost 5 bases, J lost 1 base, and 11 bases lay in between. Germline values: CDR1 SQVTM, CDR2 ANQGSEA. The DNA for the CDR3 is TGCAGCGTTTACCAGGGAGATAACTATGGCTACACCTTC. It is translated as CSVYQGDNYGYTF.

This clonotype was seen at least ten times. The chain carries TRBV12-3 or TRBV12-4 and TRBJ2-1, with D uncertain. The CDR3 is made up of 14 amino acids. The V end lost 0 bases, the J end lost 6 bases, and 9 bases lay between the germline ends. CDR3 DNA sequence: TGTGCCAGCAGTTTAGCACGATTAACCAATGAGCAGTTCTTC. Its protein is CASSLARLTNEQFF.

This clonotype appeared a single time. It may be a read error: a sequence one base away is much more abundant. The chain's CDR3 is CASSLGQHNEKLFF. The DNA for the CDR3 is TGTGCCAGCAGCTTAGGACAGCATAATGAAAAACTGTTTTTT. The chain recombines TRBV7-2 with TRBJ1-4; a possible D gene is TRBD1 (5 bases). V lost 1 base to trimming and J lost 4 bases, with 7 bases between them. The germline gives CDR1 SGHTA, CDR2 FQGNSA. The CDR3 runs 14 residues.

The V call is TRBV20-1, the J call TRBJ2-3; 9 bases map to TRBD2. The germline CDR1 and CDR2 sequences are DFQATT and SNEGSKA (reference sequence). J gave up 2 bases and V 4 bases, and 13 bases lay outside the gene matches. This CDR3 is 17 amino acids long. The CDR3 nucleotides are TGCAGTGCTACGCCCCATCACGGACTAGCGAACACAGATACGCAGTATTTT. It specifies CSATPHHGLANTDTQYF.

This clonotype was recorded many times. The chain uses TRBV27 and TRBJ1-4; D is ambiguous. Germline CDR1 and CDR2: MNHEY and SMNVEV (reference sequence). The germline V and J ends were trimmed by 2 bases and 3 bases, with 10 bases remaining between them. This CDR3 comprises 15 residues. CDR3 loop: CASSLVSRPNEKLFF. The CDR3 DNA reads TGTGCCAGCAGTTTAGTGAGTCGGCCTAATGAAAAACTGTTTTTT.

This clonotype was found a few times. J is TRBJ2-1 and V is TRBV5-1, with TRBD2 identical over 10 bases. V gave up 6 bases and J gave up 2 bases; unmatched junction bases: 5. Germline V gene lookup returns CDR1 SGHRS and CDR2 YFSETQ. This CDR3 has 15 residues. CDR3 bases: TGCGCCAGCATCAGGACTAGCGGTACCTACAATGAGCAGTTCTTC. Its translation is CASIRTSGTYNEQFF.

This chain joins TRBV5-5 and TRBJ1-1, with D hard to call. V was trimmed by 1 base and J by 8 bases, leaving 9 bases between them. There are 12 residues in the CDR3. Per the germline V gene, CDR1 is SGHKS and CDR2 is YYEKEE (reference sequence). The CDR3 DNA reads TGTGCCAGCAGCTTGACGAGGGAAGAAGCTTTCTTT. Protein product: CASSLTREEAFF.

This clonotype was seen a few times. The chain couples TRBV29-1 to TRBJ2-3, with 7 bases aligning to TRBD1. Unmatched junction bases numbered 9, after V lost 8 bases and J lost 4 bases. CDR3 length: 13 amino acids. Looked up from germline, CDR1 is SQVTM and CDR2 is ANQGSEA. The CDR3 spells CSSEQGSADTQYF. For the CDR3, the DNA is TGCAGCTCTGAACAGGGGTCGGCAGATACGCAGTATTTT.

Many counts were recorded for this clonotype. The chain employs TRBV18 and TRBJ2-3, with D hard to call. The CDR3 runs 11 residues. Trimming pared 8 bases from V and 5 bases from J, leaving 8 bases between. Looked up from germline, CDR1 is KGHSH and CDR2 is LQKENI. CDR3 in DNA: TGTGCCAGCAGCCCCCAAGATACGCAGTATTTT. Translating gives CASSPQDTQYF.